The clone carrying this T cell receptor (beta chain) turned up a few times. Its specificity is unknown. HTBI primers from iRepertoire and Arm-PCR of CDR3 regions yielded the TCR beta libraries. One entry per CDR3 protein results from TCRdb running MiXCR on the multiplex PCR reads. The sample gives 700,000 or so distinct CDR3 sequences, approximately 31% of which show up once; 42% is in the top ten. The CDR3 runs to 14 residues. V gave up 5 bases and J gave up 4 bases, with 14 bases separating them. Germline CDR1 reads MNHNS; CDR2 reads SASEGT. Specified time point: persistent/refractory GD, antithyroid drugs over 5 years with positive TRAb. RNA from PBMCs was the source of the TCR library. Collection of peripheral blood (about 10 milliliters) was done using EDTA tubes. This specimen comes from a study of regulatory T cells in long-lasting Graves disease. Study outcomes and limitations: Persistent disease was characterized by preferential usage of TRBV28, TRBJ1-2 and TRBJ2-5. Relative to new patients (roughly 980), persistent patients exhibited greater sharing of public clonotypes (around 2,500).

This receptor was obtained from a female donor with Graves disease. The rearrangement joins TRBV6-1 to TRBJ1-1; no firm D call. The sequences come from peripheral blood mononuclear cells (PBMCs), collected when the disease was refractory, from a patient treated with antithyroid drugs. The DNA for the CDR3 is TGTGCCAGCAGTCCCGAGCAGGTACCCACTGAAGCTTTCTTT. Translating gives CASSPEQVPTEAFF.